This passage covers 27 T cell receptor beta chains from one sample sequenced in a study of blood T cell repertoires in COVID-19. Clones were sequenced by immunoSEQ multiplex PCR, and TCRdb holds only the in-frame ones, with some missing. The sample lists about 230,000 clones, around 83% occurring once. Sample: peripheral blood. The receptors were sampled from an older man with acute or convalescent COVID-19.

To note about this clone: Other nucleotide sequences in the sample specify the same CDR3. V and J are TRBV9 and TRBJ1-3; no definite D call. Trimming left V 4 bases short and J 3 bases short, with 8 bases between. The CDR3 runs 13 residues. Germline V lookup: CDR1 SGDLS, CDR2 YYNGEE. The CDR3 is CASSRGDGNTIYF. The CDR3 DNA sequence: TGTGCCAGCAGCCGAGGAGATGGAAACACCATATATTTT.

The V call is TRBV11-2, the J call TRBJ1-4; 9 positions agree with TRBD1. The CDR3 spans 14 residues. Germline V gene data show CDR1 as SGHAT and CDR2 as FQNNGV. The junction had 5 bases not matched to a gene; V was cut back by 5 bases and J by 7 bases. CDR3 sequence reads: CASSRGQGSEKLFF. CDR3 coding DNA: TGTGCCAGCAGCAGAGGACAGGGGTCTGAAAAACTGTTTTTT.

The rearrangement uses TRBV4-1 and TRBJ1-2, with 7 bases identical to TRBD1. The ends lost 0 bases at V and 1 base at J; junction bases unmatched: 2. From germline, CDR1 is MGHRA and CDR2 YSYEKL. The CDR3 spans 15 residues. The CDR3 is CASSQEQGSNYGYTF. CDR3 coding DNA: TGCGCCAGCAGCCAAGAACAGGGGAGTAACTATGGCTACACCTTC.

This clone was recorded a few times. The chain employs TRBV10-3 and TRBJ2-5, with 8 positions matching TRBD2. The CDR3 contains 13 residues. Germline assignment: CDR1 ENHRY and CDR2 SYGVKD. Unmatched junction bases numbered 1, after V lost 2 bases and J lost 5 bases. CDR3 bases: TGTGCCATCAGTGAGCGGGAGGGGGAGACCCAGTACTTC. This codes for CAISEREGETQYF.

V usage is TRBV27 and J usage is TRBJ2-5; 7 bases align to TRBD2. Per the germline V gene, CDR1 is MNHEY and CDR2 is SMNVEV (reference sequence). CDR3 length: 14 amino acids. With 6 bases clipped from V and 5 bases from J, the junction kept 9 bases outside the gene matches. The CDR3: CASRPWGGMETQYF. The CDR3 bases are TGTGCCAGCAGGCCCTGGGGGGGGATGGAGACCCAGTACTTC.

The chain is built from TRBV5-1 and TRBJ1-2, with a weak D call TRBD1 (5 bases). From germline, CDR1 is SGHRS and CDR2 YFSETQ. Trimming pared 5 bases from V and 8 bases from J, leaving 16 bases between. This CDR3 region has 13 residues. The CDR3 DNA sequence: TGCGCCAGCAGTTTTACAGGCTCCAAGGGCTACACCTTC. Protein: CASSFTGSKGYTF. Full variable domain (outside the CDR3, taken from reference TRBV5-1 and TRBJ1-2): KAGVTQTPRYLIKTRGQQVTLSCSPISGHRSVSWYQQTPGQGLQFLFEYFSETQRNKGNFPGRFSGRQFSNSRSEMNVSTLELGDSALYLCASSFTGSKGYTFGSGTRLTVV.

This chain joins TRBV28 and TRBJ2-7, with 7 bases aligning to TRBD2. The trim removed 3 bases at V and 7 bases at J, leaving 15 bases unmatched. The CDR3 length is 16 residues. The germline gives CDR1 MDHEN, CDR2 SYDVKM. CDR3: CASSLGGNPGQWEQYF. In DNA, the CDR3 is TGTGCCAGCAGTTTGGGGGGGAACCCGGGTCAGTGGGAGCAGTACTTC.

The chain joins TRBV11-2 to TRBJ2-7; TRBD2 matches at 11 bases. The CDR3 has 17 amino acids. With V trimmed by 2 bases and J by 2 bases, 8 bases remained unmatched. The germline V gene encodes CDR1 SGHAT and CDR2 FQNNGV. Here the CDR3 reads CASSLTSGSLLPYEQYF. The CDR3 nucleotides are TGTGCCAGCAGCTTAACTAGCGGGAGCCTTCTTCCCTACGAGCAGTACTTC.

This chain connects TRBV5-1 to TRBJ2-2, with 9 bases that match TRBD1. There are 16 residues in the CDR3. From germline, CDR1 is SGHRS and CDR2 YFSETQ. V lost 1 base, J lost 2 bases, and 3 bases stayed unmatched. The CDR3 coding sequence is TGCGCCAGCAGCTTGTTGGGACAGGGAAACACCGGGGAGCTGTTTTTT. Its protein product is CASSLLGQGNTGELFF.

The rearrangement links TRBV27 to TRBJ2-1; D might be TRBD1 (7 bases). This CDR3 has 13 amino acids. Trimming took off 8 bases at V and 2 bases at J, with 10 bases between the two ends. The germline V gene has CDR1 MNHEY and CDR2 SMNVEV (reference sequence). In nucleotides, the CDR3 is TGTGCCAGCCAGGGGGGACCCTACAATGAGCAGTTCTTC. It translates to CASQGGPYNEQFF.

The rearrangement joins TRBV10-3 to TRBJ2-1; tentative D call: TRBD1 (5 bases). Trimming removed 6 bases from V and 3 bases from J, with 24 bases in between. CDR3 length equals 18 residues. CDR1 and CDR2 from the germline V gene are ENHRY and SYGVKD. In DNA form, the CDR3 reads TGTGCCATCAGAAATAGATTATCTCAGGGAAGAGGCTACAATGAGCAGTTCTTC. It codes for CAIRNRLSQGRGYNEQFF.

V gene TRBV7-2 combines with J gene TRBJ1-2; D not resolved. Trimming removed 8 bases from V and 4 bases from J, with 14 bases in between. Germline V gene lookup returns CDR1 SGHTA and CDR2 FQGNSA. This CDR3 is 13 amino acids long. The CDR3 sequence: CASRPQAGYGYTF. Written as DNA, the CDR3 is TGTGCCAGCCGACCCCAGGCGGGCTATGGCTACACCTTC.

The CDR3 here is CASSGDISSYNEQFF. DNA of the CDR3: TGTGCCAGCAGCGGGGACATTAGCTCCTACAATGAGCAGTTCTTC. The genes are TRBV5-4 and TRBJ2-1, with TRBD1 as a possible D gene (6 bases). This CDR3 has 15 amino acids. V was shortened by 4 bases and J by 0 bases, with 11 bases between the two germline ends. The V gene's germline CDR1 is SGHNT and CDR2 YYREEE (reference sequence).

The chain carries TRBV5-1 and TRBJ2-7, with 14 bases lining up with TRBD2. This CDR3 is 16 amino acids long. Germline assignment: CDR1 SGHRS and CDR2 YFSETQ. J lost 7 bases, V lost 4 bases, and 10 bases had no gene match. The CDR3 loop is CASSPVGLAGVEEQYF. CDR3 bases: TGCGCCAGCAGCCCGGTGGGACTAGCGGGAGTCGAGGAGCAGTACTTC. Combining the CDR3 with reference TRBV5-1 and TRBJ2-7 gives the whole variable domain KAGVTQTPRYLIKTRGQQVTLSCSPISGHRSVSWYQQTPGQGLQFLFEYFSETQRNKGNFPGRFSGRQFSNSRSEMNVSTLELGDSALYLCASSPVGLAGVEEQYFGPGTRLTVT.

J is TRBJ1-1 and V is TRBV7-8, with D possibly matching TRBD1 (5 bases). From germline, CDR1 is SGHVS and CDR2 FQNEAQ. V was pared by 1 base and J by 0 bases, with 6 bases between. There are 14 residues in the CDR3. In DNA, the CDR3 is TGTGCCAGCAGCTTAGGACAGCTGAACACTGAAGCTTTCTTT. Protein sequence: CASSLGQLNTEAFF.

The genes are TRBV5-6 and TRBJ1-2; the match to TRBD1 covers 7 bases. After removal of 5 bases from V and 3 bases from J, the junction contained 7 bases not matched to a gene. Germline lookup yields CDR1 SGHDT and CDR2 YYEEEE. This CDR3 spans 14 amino acids. The CDR3 DNA reads TGTGCCAGCAGTCCGACAGGGCCGTACTATGGCTACACCTTC. Its translation: CASSPTGPYYGYTF.

The chain joins TRBV6-5 to TRBJ1-1; no reliable D call. This CDR3 has 16 residues. Trimming cost V 0 bases and J 0 bases, with 11 bases left between them. From germline, CDR1 is MNHEY and CDR2 SVGAGI. This CDR3 reads CASSYSRSPMNTEAFF. The CDR3 bases are TGTGCCAGCAGTTACTCGAGGTCTCCGATGAACACTGAAGCTTTCTTT.

This clone occurred once. The V gene is TRBV5-5, the J gene TRBJ2-7, with D perhaps matching TRBD1 (8 bases). Trimming pared 1 base from V and 2 bases from J, leaving 13 bases between. The CDR3 spans 15 residues. Germline CDR1 is SGHKS and CDR2 is YYEKEE (reference sequence). CDR3 sequence: CASSLSGTGPYEQYF. Here the CDR3 DNA reads TGTGCCAGCAGCTTGAGCGGGACAGGCCCCTACGAGCAGTACTTC.

This chain uses TRBV4-1 with TRBJ1-4; D perhaps matches TRBD1 (5 bases). Germline V gene lookup returns CDR1 MGHRA and CDR2 YSYEKL. This CDR3 region has 16 residues. Trimming stripped 4 bases from V and 6 bases from J, with 18 bases between. The CDR3 here is CASSPTLSREDEKLFF. The CDR3 DNA reads TGCGCCAGCAGCCCAACCCTCTCCAGGGAGGATGAAAAACTGTTTTTT.

The chain couples TRBV5-1 to TRBJ2-7, with D uncertain. CDR1 is SGHRS, CDR2 YFSETQ, per germline. V shed 4 bases and J shed 3 bases, with 5 bases lying between them. This CDR3 comprises 11 residues. The CDR3 sequence: CASSLNYEQYF. CDR3 DNA: TGCGCCAGCAGCCTAAACTACGAGCAGTACTTC.

This clone has a handful of counts. The sample carries other DNA sequences with the same CDR3. This chain connects TRBV7-9 to TRBJ1-2, with 7 bases lining up with TRBD1. The germline V gene has CDR1 SEHNR and CDR2 FQNEAQ (reference sequence). The CDR3 covers 15 residues. The V gene end was trimmed by 5 bases and the J gene end by 8 bases; junction bases not matched to a gene: 14. The CDR3 region has the DNA TGTGCCAGCAGCAGGCGGGACAGCCCAGGCGGCGGCTACACCTTC. Translation: CASSRRDSPGGGYTF.

The genes are TRBV5-4 and TRBJ2-5; 10 nucleotides agree with TRBD1. The V gene end was trimmed by 4 bases and the J gene end by 1 base; junction bases not matched to a gene: 10. Germline V gene lookup returns CDR1 SGHNT and CDR2 YYREEE (reference sequence). The CDR3 spans 17 residues. The CDR3: CASSRDRGRNRQETQYF. In DNA, the CDR3 is TGTGCCAGCAGCAGGGACAGGGGAAGAAACCGCCAAGAGACCCAGTACTTC.

This chain uses TRBV11-2 with TRBJ2-5, with 7 bases aligning to TRBD1. This CDR3 is 16 amino acids long. Germline values: CDR1 SGHAT, CDR2 FQNNGV. J gave up 4 bases and V 4 bases, and 12 bases lay outside the gene matches. CDR3 residues: CASSSSYRGRGETQYF. CDR3 bases: TGTGCCAGCAGCTCGTCGTACAGGGGTAGGGGAGAGACCCAGTACTTC.

This chain uses TRBV24-1 with TRBJ2-1; TRBD2 matches 10 bases. CDR3 length: 16 residues. Germline CDR1 KGHDR, CDR2 SFDVKD. The junction had 4 bases not matched to a gene; V was cut back by 3 bases and J by 3 bases. The CDR3 sequence is CATSDPTSGDYNEQFF. Here the CDR3 DNA reads TGTGCCACCAGTGATCCTACTAGCGGGGACTACAATGAGCAGTTCTTC.

The chain joins TRBV5-1 to TRBJ2-1; tentative D call: TRBD2 (6 bases). This CDR3 is 16 amino acids long. V was pared by 0 bases and J by 0 bases, with 10 bases between. Germline V gene data show CDR1 as SGHRS and CDR2 as YFSETQ. CDR3 sequence: CASSLGLVGSYNEQFF. The DNA of the CDR3 is TGCGCCAGCAGCTTGGGACTAGTCGGCTCCTACAATGAGCAGTTCTTC.

The chain combines TRBV2 with TRBJ2-4; D perhaps matches TRBD2 (7 bases). V lost 8 bases to trimming and J lost 9 bases, with 20 bases between them. Germline CDR1 is SNHLY and CDR2 is FYNNEI. This CDR3 comprises 14 residues. CDR3 DNA sequence: TGTGCCAGCTCTCCGGGGGGCCAATCGAGCATTCAGTACTTC. Protein sequence: CASSPGGQSSIQYF.

The chain couples TRBV28 to TRBJ2-1, with D perhaps TRBD2 (7 bases). The CDR3 runs 15 residues. The V gene lost 2 bases and the J gene lost 2 bases, with 10 bases spanning the gap. Per the germline V gene, CDR1 is MDHEN and CDR2 is SYDVKM. The CDR3 DNA reads as TGTGCCAGCAGTTTAGGGGGGGCCCCCTACAATGAGCAGTTCTTC. This sequence encodes CASSLGGAPYNEQFF.